This T cell receptor beta chain was sequenced for a study of Ad26.COV2.S vaccination and SARS-CoV-2 variants. Treatment defined: roughly 19 received Ad26.COV2.S at low or high dose, single or two shots; several received placebo; per-sample allocation not given. Samples analyzed were those drawn on day 63 after the first vaccine or placebo injection. The trim removed 1 base at V and 5 bases at J, leaving 3 bases unmatched. The germline V gene encodes CDR1 SGHAT and CDR2 FQNNGV. This CDR3 has 15 residues. This table comes from immunoSEQ multiplex PCR, and its TCRdb copy is limited to in-frame clones, with some not included. This table holds fewer than 300,000 clones, more than 70% found once.

V and J are TRBV11-2 and TRBJ2-5; TRBD1 matches at 11 bases. Sample: peripheral blood, taken in a trial of Ad26.COV2.S vaccine versus placebo. This clonotype originated in a person aged 18-60 years who received the Ad26.COV2.S COVID-19 vaccine or a placebo. For the CDR3, the DNA is TGTGCCAGCAGCTTAGCCCGGACAGGGGGCGAGACCCAGTACTTC. It yields the protein CASSLARTGGETQYF.